The next 5 T cell receptor beta chains were all read from a single sample in a study of blood T cell repertoires in COVID-19. Sequencing was performed with immunoSEQ multiplex PCR; in TCRdb, only in-frame clones are kept and a portion is missing. Of a few hundred thousand clones in the sample, around 82% were seen once. The material sequenced was peripheral blood. The receptors were sampled from a person between 65 and 79 years old with COVID-19, enrolled during active disease.

This clone was recorded once. The V gene is TRBV27, the J gene TRBJ1-5; TRBD1 is a possible D gene (6 bases). Trimming removed 5 bases at V and 7 bases at J, with 12 bases between. The CDR3 has 13 amino acids. CDR1 and CDR2 from the germline V gene are MNHEY and SMNVEV (reference sequence). The CDR3 loop reads CASSRDTVQPQHF. The CDR3 nucleotides read TGTGCCAGCAGTCGGGACACGGTGCAGCCCCAGCATTTT.

The chain links TRBV24-1 to TRBJ1-2, with D tentatively TRBD1 (5 bases). V was shortened by 7 bases and J by 4 bases, with 15 bases between the two germline ends. CDR1 is KGHDR and CDR2 is SFDVKD in the germline V gene. The CDR3 covers 14 residues. CDR3 loop: CATSPPQGTYGYTF. As DNA, the CDR3 is TGTGCCACCAGCCCACCCCAGGGTACCTATGGCTACACCTTC.

The chain uses TRBV28 and TRBJ1-2; TRBD1 agrees at 7 bases. The length of the CDR3 is 13 residues. Germline lookup yields CDR1 MDHEN and CDR2 SYDVKM. The J segment lost 5 bases and the V segment lost 3 bases, leaving 3 bases of the junction unmatched. The CDR3 spells CASSFGTAYGYTF. The CDR3 nucleotides read TGTGCCAGCAGTTTCGGGACAGCTTATGGCTACACCTTC.

The gene calls are TRBV4-1 and TRBJ2-3; 9 nucleotides agree with TRBD2. This CDR3 spans 15 amino acids. J gave up 2 bases and V 5 bases, and 5 bases lay outside the gene matches. Germline V lookup: CDR1 MGHRA, CDR2 YSYEKL. CDR3 nucleotides: TGCGCCAGCAGCGGTAGCGGGAGTCTCACAGATACGCAGTATTTT. As protein: CASSGSGSLTDTQYF.

The chain recombines TRBV7-2 with TRBJ2-7; the D gene is possibly TRBD1 (7 bases). This CDR3 comprises 16 residues. V lost 5 bases and J lost 6, with 23 bases in between. Germline V gene lookup returns CDR1 SGHTA and CDR2 FQGNSA. CDR3 in DNA: TGTGCCAGCAGCCATTTGGTGCGGAGGGGGCCGGTCGAGCAGTACTTC. Translation gives CASSHLVRRGPVEQYF.